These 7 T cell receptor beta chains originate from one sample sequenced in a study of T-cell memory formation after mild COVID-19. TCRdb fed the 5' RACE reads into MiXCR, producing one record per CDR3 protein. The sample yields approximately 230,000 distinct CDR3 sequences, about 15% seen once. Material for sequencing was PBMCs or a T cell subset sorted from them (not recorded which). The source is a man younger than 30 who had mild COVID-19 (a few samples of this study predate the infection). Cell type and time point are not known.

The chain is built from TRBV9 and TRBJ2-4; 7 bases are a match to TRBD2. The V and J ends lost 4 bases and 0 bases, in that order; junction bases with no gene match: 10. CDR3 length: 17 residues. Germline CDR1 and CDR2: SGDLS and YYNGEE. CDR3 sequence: CASSPGGPSRAKNIQYF. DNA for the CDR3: TGTGCCAGCAGCCCGGGGGGTCCGAGCCGAGCCAAAAACATTCAGTACTTC. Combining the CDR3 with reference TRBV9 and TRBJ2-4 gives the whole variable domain DSGVTQTPKHLITATGQRVTLRCSPRSGDLSVYWYQQSLDQGLQFLIQYYNGEERAKGNILERFSAQQFPDLHSELNLSSLELGDSALYFCASSPGGPSRAKNIQYFGAGTRLSVL.

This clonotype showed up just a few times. CDR3 nucleotides: TGTGCCACCAGCAGAGATCAGTCAAGTCTCGGGCAGCCCCAGCATTTT. Translation: CATSRDQSSLGQPQHF. The rearrangement uses TRBV15 and TRBJ1-5, with unresolved D. CDR1 and CDR2 from the germline V gene are LNHNV and YYDKDF (reference sequence). This CDR3 is built from 16 residues. The germline V and J ends were trimmed by 0 bases and 7 bases, with 16 bases remaining between them. The entire variable domain, with the rest obtained from reference TRBV15 and TRBJ1-5, is as follows: DAMVIQNPRYQVTQFGKPVTLSCSQTLNHNVMYWYQQKSSQAPKLLFHYYDKDFNNEADTPDNFQSRRPNTSFCFLDIRSPGLGDTAMYLCATSRDQSSLGQPQHFGDGTRLSIL.

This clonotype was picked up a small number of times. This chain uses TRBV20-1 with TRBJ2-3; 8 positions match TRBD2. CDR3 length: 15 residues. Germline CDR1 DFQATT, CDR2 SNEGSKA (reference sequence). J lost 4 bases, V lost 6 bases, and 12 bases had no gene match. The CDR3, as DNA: TGCAGTGCGCTAGTACCCAGCGGGGGAGCAGATACGCAGTATTTT. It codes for CSALVPSGGADTQYF.

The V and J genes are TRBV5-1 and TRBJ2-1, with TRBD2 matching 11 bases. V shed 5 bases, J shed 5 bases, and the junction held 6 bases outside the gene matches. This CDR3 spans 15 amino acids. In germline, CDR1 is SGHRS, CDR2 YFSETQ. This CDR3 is CASSGGTSGHNEQFF. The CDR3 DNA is TGCGCCAGCAGTGGGGGGACTAGCGGACACAATGAGCAGTTCTTC.

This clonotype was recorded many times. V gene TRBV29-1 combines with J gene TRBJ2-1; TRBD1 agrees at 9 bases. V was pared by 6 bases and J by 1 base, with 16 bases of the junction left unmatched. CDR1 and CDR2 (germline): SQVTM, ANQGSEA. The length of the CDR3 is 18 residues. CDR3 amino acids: CSVQTGTGLRGSYNEQFF. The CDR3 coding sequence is TGCAGCGTCCAAACCGGGACAGGGTTACGTGGGTCCTACAATGAGCAGTTCTTC.

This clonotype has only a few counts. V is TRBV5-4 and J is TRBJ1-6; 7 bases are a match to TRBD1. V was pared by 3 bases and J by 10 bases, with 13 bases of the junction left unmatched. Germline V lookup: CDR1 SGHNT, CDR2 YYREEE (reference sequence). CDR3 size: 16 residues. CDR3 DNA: TGTGCCAGCAGCTCCCCCGGGACAGAGCCACTCTCACCCCTCCACTTT. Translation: CASSSPGTEPLSPLHF.

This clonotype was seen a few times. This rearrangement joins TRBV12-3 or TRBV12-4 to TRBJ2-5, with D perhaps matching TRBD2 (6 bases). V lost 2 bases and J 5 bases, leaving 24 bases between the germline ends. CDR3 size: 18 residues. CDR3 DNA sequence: TGTGCCAGCAGTTTAACCTATCCGGAGGGCTTTGTGGGGGAGACCCAGTACTTC. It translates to CASSLTYPEGFVGETQYF.